This T cell receptor (beta chain) was obtained from a study of T cells in localized non-small cell lung cancer (dated by TCRdb to about 2020). With respect to the entire study: Comparing tumors with uninvolved tumor-adjacent lungs, the study looked at the T cell repertoires of around 250 patients with early-stage NSCLC. A mean age of around 66 years was recorded for the NSCLC patients, of whom around 140 were male and more than 85 were female. All 250 or so NSCLC patients in the cohort were treatment-naive and had localized lung tumors that were resected. Overall study outcomes, separate from this receptor: Because multi-region tumor sequencing was not performed, intratumor heterogeneity could not be ruled out. A median of 57 of the top 100 tumor clones were detected in paired uninvolved adjacent lung, and some 29 of these tumor clones were also found among the top 100 clones of the paired uninvolved adjacent lung. Longer overall survival was associated with higher blood T cell density, whereas shorter survival was associated with higher adjacent-lung clonality. Because the study design was exploratory, TCR variables were selected using unadjusted p-values without false-discovery rate correction. The highest T cell clonality was observed in uninvolved tumor-adjacent lung, where clonality exceeded that of tumor, suggesting that antigenic responses were more focused in uninvolved tumor-adjacent lung.

From the cysteine through the phenylalanine, the CDR3 covers 13 amino acids. Only the CDR3 part of the read is kept: 39 bases, read in frame from the first base. Sequences MNHGY (CDR1) and SAAAGT (CDR2) are obtained from the germline V gene. At the junction V is shortened by 8 bases and J by 9 bases, with 19 bases in between. At diagnosis, tumor, uninvolved tumor-adjacent lung and peripheral blood were collected and then preserved as a mix of FFPE and fresh-frozen material. This clone has a handful of counts. Its target antigen remains unknown. Within one base of it there is no much larger clone, and no base qualities were kept. The immunoSEQ Assay was used to sequence TCR beta CDR3 regions from DNA. In the source study's methods: To compute T cell density, TCR beta template counts were normalized to usable DNA, which was estimated by amplifying housekeeping genes. Richness was estimated with the preseqR package, extrapolating to 400,000 templates for PBMC samples and 120,000 templates for tissue samples. Clonality was calculated as one minus Pielou's evenness. Tissue-enriched TCRs were identified by differential abundance testing using productive amino-acid clonotypes, minimum total count 5 and alpha 0.1. The Jaccard Index and the Morisita Overlap Index were used to measure how much the repertoires overlapped between compartments. GLIPH grouped TCR beta CDR3s together with public tetramer-defined viral CDR3s, and a viral motif had to include at least three viral sequences and also show V-gene enrichment. TCRdb obtained this table from immuneACCESS and retained in-frame rearrangements with V and J assigned. These tables miss some clones; where compared with another copy, unresolved V genes account for less than half of the shortfall, and the remainder is unexplained. V and J calls plus clone size are reproduced from that table; the DNA served to infer D and trimming. Recorded for this sample are around 1,800 clones; more than 35% of them occurred a single time. About 9.7% of the sample rests with the top ten.

This sequence uses TRBV6-8 and TRBJ1-2; the D gene is perhaps TRBD1, on 6 matching bases. This clonotype originated in a female donor of 60 years or more with stage I lung adenocarcinoma. The material was lung tumor tissue, obtained before any cancer treatment. The bases read TGTGCCAGCTCCCAGGGGCGGAGGGAAAGCTACACCTTC. Its protein reads: CASSQGRRESYTF.